This TCR beta chain was found in a study of T cell repertoires in aging, cancer and after chemotherapy. Rearranged V-D-J TRB sequences were amplified with a mixed TRB-A/B primer pool. MiXCR was run by TCRdb on the multiplex PCR reads, yielding one entry per CDR3 protein. This table holds about 8,400 distinct CDR3 sequences, approximately 33% found once. TCR beta rearrangements were amplified from peripheral blood genomic DNA. There are a few counts of this clonotype. CDR1 is MNHEY, CDR2 SVGEGT, per germline. The ends lost 3 bases at V and 0 bases at J; junction bases unmatched: 3. CDR3 length equals 16 residues.

The source of this sequence is a human donor in good health. Material: blood. This chain joins TRBV6-2 or TRBV6-3 and TRBJ2-2, with TRBD2 matching 8 bases. The CDR3 DNA reads as TGTGCCAGCAGTTATGGCGGGGGGACGAACACCGGGGAGCTGTTTTTT. It yields the protein CASSYGGGTNTGELFF.